This is a list of T cell receptor beta chains from one sample in a study of regulatory T cells in long-lasting Graves disease. TCRdb redid the calling of the multiplex PCR reads with MiXCR, one entry per CDR3 protein. The sample includes a few hundred thousand distinct CDR3 sequences, 16% seen only once; the top ten take 25% to 30%. These data also formed part of another study, on T cells in Graves' hyperthyroidism and ophthalmopathy.

Sequencing was performed on peripheral blood mononuclear cells (PBMCs), taken at new diagnosis, from a patient treated with antithyroid drugs. All receptors derive from a man between 35 and 55 years old with Graves disease. Each CDR3 is given with its conserved first and last residue. Fields, in order: J gene, V gene, D gene, clone size, CDR3 protein, CDR3 DNA. A D gene is named only where the DNA matches it firmly. Clone size is given for some rows only: seen once, a few or many times, or a class if the clone is expanded.

J gene: TRBJ2-2; V gene: TRBV5-1; D gene: TRBD1; clone size: few; CDR3 protein: CASSLRQGSAGELFF; CDR3 DNA: TGCGCCAGCAGCCTTAGACAGGGGTCGGCCGGGGAGCTGTTCTTT
J gene: TRBJ2-7; V gene: TRBV7-2; D gene: TRBD2; clone size: many; CDR3 protein: CASSLAAGGLLNEQYF; CDR3 DNA: TGTGCCAGCAGCTTAGCAGCGGGGGGCCTTCTAAACGAGCAGTACTTC
J gene: TRBJ2-1; V gene: TRBV6-1; D gene: TRBD2; clone size: NA; CDR3 protein: CASTVAGIYNEQFF; CDR3 DNA: TGTGCCAGCACCGTAGCGGGGATCTACAATGAGCAGTTCTTC
J gene: TRBJ1-4; V gene: TRBV28; D gene: NA; clone size: NA; CDR3 protein: CASSFVGDNEKLFF; CDR3 DNA: TGTGCCAGCAGTTTTGTGGGGGACAATGAAAAACTGTTTTTT
J gene: TRBJ2-5; V gene: TRBV7-9; D gene: NA; clone size: many; CDR3 protein: CASSRDTADQYF; CDR3 DNA: TGTGCCAGCAGCCGGGACACGGCCGACCAGTACTTC
J gene: TRBJ1-1; V gene: TRBV3-1; D gene: TRBD1; clone size: many; CDR3 protein: CASSSRDRETEAFF; CDR3 DNA: TGTGCCAGCAGCAGCCGGGACAGGGAGACTGAAGCTTTCTTT
J gene: TRBJ2-5; V gene: TRBV5-4; D gene: NA; clone size: few; CDR3 protein: CASSLAKETQYF; CDR3 DNA: TGTGCCAGCAGCTTGGCCAAAGAGACCCAGTACTTC
J gene: TRBJ1-5; V gene: TRBV15; D gene: NA; clone size: many; CDR3 protein: CATSYESNQPQHF; CDR3 DNA: TGTGCCACCAGCTACGAAAGCAATCAGCCCCAGCATTTT
J gene: TRBJ2-7; V gene: TRBV5-4; D gene: TRBD1; clone size: many; CDR3 protein: CASRRTGGYEQYF; CDR3 DNA: TGTGCCAGCAGGAGGACAGGGGGCTACGAGCAGTACTTC
J gene: TRBJ2-3; V gene: TRBV6-5; D gene: NA; clone size: many; CDR3 protein: CASSYKAYTDTQYF; CDR3 DNA: TGTGCCAGCAGTTACAAAGCCTACACAGATACGCAGTATTTT
J gene: TRBJ2-1; V gene: TRBV5-1; D gene: NA; clone size: many; CDR3 protein: CASSVATGDNEQFF; CDR3 DNA: TGCGCCAGCAGTGTAGCAACGGGCGACAATGAGCAGTTCTTC
J gene: TRBJ1-2; V gene: TRBV5-1; D gene: NA; clone size: many; CDR3 protein: CASGVGQSYGYTF; CDR3 DNA: TGCGCCAGCGGCGTAGGGCAGTCCTATGGCTACACCTTC
J gene: TRBJ1-1; V gene: TRBV18; D gene: NA; clone size: many; CDR3 protein: CASSPPGGGAFF; CDR3 DNA: TGTGCCAGCTCACCACCGGGGGGGGGAGCTTTCTTT
J gene: TRBJ1-5; V gene: TRBV7-2; D gene: TRBD1; clone size: many; CDR3 protein: CASSLARQGEGNQPQHF; CDR3 DNA: TGTGCCAGCAGCTTAGCTAGGCAGGGGGAGGGCAATCAGCCCCAGCATTTT
J gene: TRBJ2-3; V gene: TRBV4-1; D gene: NA; clone size: few; CDR3 protein: CASSHKQGHSTVDTQYF; CDR3 DNA: TGCGCCAGCAGCCATAAACAGGGCCATTCTACGGTAGATACGCAGTATTTT
J gene: TRBJ1-1; V gene: TRBV18; D gene: NA; clone size: many; CDR3 protein: CASSTDANTEAFF; CDR3 DNA: TGTGCCAGCTCAACGGACGCGAACACTGAAGCTTTCTTT
J gene: TRBJ1-6; V gene: TRBV19; D gene: NA; clone size: NA; CDR3 protein: CASSIEPAAHSPLHF; CDR3 DNA: TGTGCCAGTAGTATAGAGCCAGCCGCCCATTCACCCCTCCACTTT
J gene: TRBJ2-7; V gene: TRBV20-1; D gene: TRBD2; clone size: many; CDR3 protein: CSPTSGPSYEQYF; CDR3 DNA: TGCAGTCCGACTAGCGGGCCTTCCTACGAGCAGTACTTC
J gene: TRBJ1-1; V gene: TRBV7-2; D gene: NA; clone size: many; CDR3 protein: CASSLEDLDAGAPAFF; CDR3 DNA: TGTGCCAGCAGCTTAGAGGATTTGGATGCGGGGGCCCCGGCTTTCTTT
J gene: TRBJ2-7; V gene: TRBV6-2/TRBV6-3; D gene: TRBD2; clone size: many; CDR3 protein: CASSYSGLSYEQYF; CDR3 DNA: TGTGCCAGCAGTTACTCGGGACTATCCTACGAGCAGTACTTC
J gene: TRBJ2-7; V gene: TRBV18; D gene: TRBD1; clone size: NA; CDR3 protein: CASSPRGQGYEQYF; CDR3 DNA: TGTGCCAGCTCACCACGGGGACAGGGCTACGAGCAGTACTTC
J gene: TRBJ2-7; V gene: TRBV28; D gene: NA; clone size: many; CDR3 protein: CASSFPDPQYF; CDR3 DNA: TGTGCCAGCAGTTTCCCGGACCCCCAGTACTTC
J gene: TRBJ1-1; V gene: TRBV5-1; D gene: NA; clone size: many; CDR3 protein: CASSPVGITEAFF; CDR3 DNA: TGCGCCAGCAGTCCGGTGGGAATCACTGAAGCTTTCTTT
J gene: TRBJ2-5; V gene: TRBV20-1; D gene: NA; clone size: many; CDR3 protein: CSARDPQGRAKETQYF; CDR3 DNA: TGCAGTGCTAGAGATCCCCAGGGGAGGGCAAAAGAGACCCAGTACTTC
J gene: TRBJ2-5; V gene: TRBV11-2; D gene: TRBD1; clone size: few; CDR3 protein: CASSDDRDQETQYF; CDR3 DNA: TGTGCCAGCAGCGACGACAGGGACCAAGAGACCCAGTACTTC
J gene: TRBJ2-3; V gene: TRBV5-1; D gene: TRBD1; clone size: many; CDR3 protein: CASTRTGSFTDTQYF; CDR3 DNA: TGCGCCAGCACTCGGACAGGTTCGTTCACAGATACGCAGTATTTT
J gene: TRBJ2-2; V gene: TRBV5-1; D gene: TRBD2; clone size: many; CDR3 protein: CASSLSGGNTGELFF; CDR3 DNA: TGCGCCAGCAGCCTTAGCGGGGGGAACACCGGGGAGCTGTTTTTT
J gene: TRBJ2-1; V gene: TRBV12-3/TRBV12-4; D gene: TRBD1; clone size: many; CDR3 protein: CASSWDRGLYNEQFF; CDR3 DNA: TGTGCCAGCAGTTGGGACAGGGGGCTCTACAATGAGCAGTTCTTC
J gene: TRBJ1-1; V gene: TRBV25-1; D gene: NA; clone size: few; CDR3 protein: CASTEGLNTEAFF; CDR3 DNA: TGTGCCAGCACGGAGGGGCTGAACACTGAAGCTTTCTTT
J gene: TRBJ1-3; V gene: TRBV5-1; D gene: TRBD1; clone size: NA; CDR3 protein: CASSLEGTGENSGNTIYF; CDR3 DNA: TGCGCCAGCAGCTTGGAAGGGACAGGGGAGAACTCTGGAAACACCATATATTTT
J gene: TRBJ2-3; V gene: TRBV9; D gene: NA; clone size: few; CDR3 protein: CASSGLLGSTDTQYF; CDR3 DNA: TGTGCCAGCAGCGGCCTCCTAGGGAGCACAGATACGCAGTATTTT
J gene: TRBJ2-7; V gene: TRBV30; D gene: NA; clone size: few; CDR3 protein: CAWSVTGRGEQYF; CDR3 DNA: TGTGCCTGGAGTGTGACAGGCCGAGGTGAGCAGTACTTC
J gene: TRBJ2-6; V gene: TRBV11-3; D gene: TRBD1; clone size: many; CDR3 protein: CASSSMGDRGLAWANVLTF; CDR3 DNA: TGTGCCAGCAGCTCGATGGGGGACAGGGGACTTGCTTGGGCCAACGTCCTGACTTTC
J gene: TRBJ2-3; V gene: TRBV20-1; D gene: NA; clone size: many; CDR3 protein: CSARKAGTDTQYF; CDR3 DNA: TGCAGTGCTAGAAAAGCGGGCACAGATACGCAGTATTTT
J gene: TRBJ2-1; V gene: TRBV24-1; D gene: NA; clone size: few; CDR3 protein: CATSDFLNEQFF; CDR3 DNA: TGTGCCACCAGTGATTTTCTGAATGAGCAGTTCTTC
J gene: TRBJ2-5; V gene: TRBV20-1; D gene: NA; clone size: many; CDR3 protein: CSRRGGHQETQYF; CDR3 DNA: TGCAGCCGCCGTGGGGGCCACCAAGAGACCCAGTACTTC
J gene: TRBJ1-2; V gene: TRBV29-1; D gene: NA; clone size: many; CDR3 protein: CSVEAWNRDSNYGYTF; CDR3 DNA: TGCAGCGTTGAAGCTTGGAACAGGGATTCTAACTATGGCTACACCTTC
J gene: TRBJ2-7; V gene: TRBV6-1; D gene: NA; clone size: many; CDR3 protein: CASKLGQTRTYEQYF; CDR3 DNA: TGTGCCAGCAAGCTCGGACAGACTAGGACCTACGAGCAGTACTTC
J gene: TRBJ2-5; V gene: TRBV3-1; D gene: NA; clone size: many; CDR3 protein: CASSQLAETQYF; CDR3 DNA: TGTGCCAGCAGCCAACTAGCAGAGACCCAGTACTTC
J gene: TRBJ1-1; V gene: TRBV28; D gene: NA; clone size: many; CDR3 protein: CATTMSRNTETFF; CDR3 DNA: TGTGCCACTACTATGTCCAGGAACACTGAAACTTTCTTT
J gene: TRBJ2-5; V gene: TRBV20-1; D gene: NA; clone size: many; CDR3 protein: CSARDPRRGETQYF; CDR3 DNA: TGCAGTGCTAGAGATCCCCGGAGGGGCGAGACCCAGTACTTC
J gene: TRBJ2-3; V gene: TRBV6-5; D gene: NA; clone size: many; CDR3 protein: CASSYRSGPLDTQYF; CDR3 DNA: TGTGCCAGCAGTTACCGGTCAGGGCCTCTGGATACGCAGTATTTT